Following are 20 T cell receptor beta chains from one sample sequenced in a study of circulating and synovial CD4+ cells in juvenile arthritis. The assay was immunoSEQ multiplex PCR, and TCRdb's table has in-frame clones only and misses some. The profile shows under 40,000 clones, roughly 95% of them singletons. The sequenced sample consisted of CD4+ T cells from blood. The receptors shown here come from a human donor with juvenile idiopathic arthritis.

This clone was counted once. The CDR3 region is CASSLMDSRTDTQYF. The DNA for the CDR3 is TGCGCCAGCAGCCTGATGGACAGCCGCACAGATACGCAGTATTTT. J is TRBJ2-3 and V is TRBV5-1; TRBD1 is a possible D gene (6 bases). This CDR3 region has 15 residues. V lost 4 bases to trimming and J lost 1 base, with 13 bases between them. In germline, CDR1 is SGHRS, CDR2 YFSETQ.

This chain links TRBV6-1 with TRBJ1-3; D call uncertain. Germline values: CDR1 MNHNS, CDR2 SASEGT. The V gene lost 8 bases and the J gene lost 0 bases, with 8 bases spanning the gap. This CDR3 comprises 13 residues. Here the CDR3 DNA reads TGTGCCAGCGCCGGGTTCTCTGGAAACACCATATATTTT. This gives the protein CASAGFSGNTIYF.

V and J are TRBV2 and TRBJ1-5; no firm D call. The CDR3 is 15 amino acids. The germline V gene encodes CDR1 SNHLY and CDR2 FYNNEI. V was shortened by 7 bases and J by 0 bases, with 13 bases between the two germline ends. The CDR3 protein is CASTQVMASNQPQHF. In nucleotides, the CDR3 is TGTGCCAGCACGCAGGTAATGGCTAGCAATCAGCCCCAGCATTTT.

V gene TRBV21-1 combines with J gene TRBJ2-1; the table names TRBD2, a call not compared with the DNA. TRBV21-1 is listed as a pseudogene. This CDR3 is 18 amino acids long. This chain's CDR3 is CASSRGGRSREALNEQFF. As DNA, the CDR3 is TGTGCCAGCAGCCGGGGGGGAAGGTCACGGGAGGCTCTCAATGAGCAGTTCTTC.

This clone appeared a single time. CDR3 residues: CASSKRDRTDTQYF. The CDR3, as DNA: TGTGCCAGCAGTAAGCGGGATCGCACAGATACGCAGTATTTT. V and J are TRBV2 and TRBJ2-3; 7 nucleotides align to TRBD2. The CDR3 contains 14 residues. J gave up 1 base and V 5 bases, and 3 bases lay outside the gene matches. Germline CDR1 SNHLY, CDR2 FYNNEI.

The V call is TRBV5-8, the J call TRBJ1-5; TRBD1 is a possible D gene (6 bases). Germline V gene lookup returns CDR1 SGHTS and CDR2 YDEGEE. This CDR3 contains 15 residues. The ends were cut back, 2 bases at V and 3 bases at J, with 12 bases in the middle. This CDR3 reads CASSLSGDTNQPQHF. The DNA of the CDR3 is TGTGCCAGCAGCTTATCTGGGGACACCAATCAGCCCCAGCATTTT. Full variable domain (remainder filled in from reference TRBV5-8 and TRBJ1-5): EAGVTQSPTHLIKTRGQQATLRCSPISGHTSVYWYQQALGLGLQFLLWYDEGEERNRGNFPPRFSGRQFPNYSSELNVNALELEDSALYLCASSLSGDTNQPQHFGDGTRLSIL.

This chain uses TRBV19 with TRBJ1-1; weak D call: TRBD1 (6 bases). Germline V CDR1 and CDR2: LNHDA, SQIVND (reference sequence). The CDR3 runs to 14 residues. Trimming removed 5 bases from V and 0 bases from J, with 10 bases in between. The CDR3 sequence is CASSFGDMNTEAFF. CDR3 bases: TGTGCCAGTAGTTTCGGGGACATGAACACTGAAGCTTTCTTT.

The chain combines TRBV15 with TRBJ1-2, with D uncertain. V shed 1 base and J shed 4 bases, with 7 bases lying between them. CDR1 is LNHNV, CDR2 YYDKDF, per germline (reference sequence). The CDR3 is 13 amino acids. Written as DNA, the CDR3 is TGTGCCACCAGCAGAGGAGGGAGCTATGGCTACACCTTC. Protein sequence: CATSRGGSYGYTF.

The chain combines TRBV5-4 with TRBJ2-7, with 10 bases matching TRBD2. CDR1 and CDR2 from the germline V gene are SGHNT and YYREEE (reference sequence). Trimming took 4 bases from V and 3 from J; bases not matched to a gene: 4. This CDR3 is 14 amino acids long. DNA for the CDR3: TGTGCCAGCAGCCGTTTAGCGGGAGGCTACGAGCAGTACTTC. It is translated as CASSRLAGGYEQYF.

This clone was counted once. J is TRBJ2-3 and V is TRBV27, with 8 positions matching TRBD1. The CDR3 contains 15 residues. The germline V gene has CDR1 MNHEY and CDR2 SMNVEV (reference sequence). V shed 5 bases, J shed 7 bases, and the junction held 11 bases outside the gene matches. For the CDR3, the DNA is TGTGCCAGCAGTGAGGACAGGGACGGAACTTATACGCAGTATTTT. Translated, it gives CASSEDRDGTYTQYF.

The chain carries TRBV27 and TRBJ1-5, with D uncertain. The V end was cut by 2 bases, the J end by 4 bases, with 12 bases between. Looked up from germline, CDR1 is MNHEY and CDR2 is SMNVEV (reference sequence). This CDR3 has 15 residues. The CDR3 here is CASSLRGRENQPQHF. The DNA for the CDR3 is TGTGCCAGCAGTTTACGAGGGCGGGAGAATCAGCCCCAGCATTTT.

V gene TRBV7-8 combines with J gene TRBJ2-7, with 7 bases identical to TRBD2. The CDR3 is 16 residues long. Germline V CDR1 and CDR2: SGHVS, FQNEAQ. Unmatched junction bases numbered 13, after V lost 5 bases and J lost 3 bases. CDR3 region: CASSPPFRTSLYEQYF. Written as DNA, the CDR3 is TGTGCCAGCAGCCCACCCTTTAGGACTAGTCTCTACGAGCAGTACTTC.

The chain uses TRBV6-8 and TRBJ2-7, with 9 positions matching TRBD2. With 8 bases clipped from V and 0 bases from J, the junction kept 2 bases outside the gene matches. Germline assignment: CDR1 MNHGY and CDR2 SAAAGT. The CDR3 sequence is 13 residues long. CDR3 DNA sequence: TGTGCCAGCGCGGGGGGGGTCTCCTACGAGCAGTACTTC. Its translation: CASAGGVSYEQYF.

V and J are TRBV28 and TRBJ1-5, with D uncertain. The germline V and J ends were trimmed by 4 bases and 6 bases, with 16 bases remaining between them. The CDR3 is 15 residues long. Per germline, CDR1 MDHEN and CDR2 SYDVKM. The CDR3 spells CASSWRGWSGQPQHF. DNA of the CDR3: TGTGCCAGCAGTTGGAGAGGGTGGAGCGGTCAGCCCCAGCATTTT.

The chain combines TRBV2 with TRBJ1-1; 7 bases are a match to TRBD1. The V and J ends lost 6 bases and 9 bases, in that order; junction bases with no gene match: 4. Germline V CDR1 and CDR2: SNHLY, FYNNEI. The length of the CDR3 is 11 residues. DNA for the CDR3: TGTGCCAGCAGCCCGACAGGGAAAGCTTTCTTT. It encodes CASSPTGKAFF. Complete variable domain (other parts from reference TRBV2 and TRBJ1-1): EPEVTQTPSHQVTQMGQEVILRCVPISNHLYFYWYRQILGQKVEFLVSFYNNEISEKSEIFDDQFSVERPDGSNFTLKIRSTKLEDSAMYFCASSPTGKAFFGQGTRLTVV.

This chain links TRBV6-5 with TRBJ2-3, with D maybe TRBD1 (5 bases). V shed 2 bases and J shed 3 bases, with 15 bases lying between them. CDR1 and CDR2 from the germline V gene are MNHEY and SVGAGI. The CDR3 is 16 amino acids. The CDR3 DNA follows: TGTGCCAGCAGTTACCAGGCAGGGATGGGGACAGATACGCAGTATTTT. This encodes CASSYQAGMGTDTQYF.

This clone was detected a few times. Other DNA variants within this sample encode the same CDR3. This rearrangement joins TRBV6-6 to TRBJ2-1, with D unresolved. With 0 bases removed from V and 3 bases from J, the gap between germline ends came to 6 bases. Germline V gives CDR1 MNHNY, CDR2 SVGAGI (reference sequence). This CDR3 region has 14 residues. CDR3 coding DNA: TGTGCCAGCAGTTACTCTTCGGTCTACAATGAGCAGTTCTTC. This translates into CASSYSSVYNEQFF.

This clone was seen once. V gene TRBV28 combines with J gene TRBJ2-2; TRBD2 might be the D (6 bases). V dropped 2 bases and J dropped 4 bases, with 11 bases sitting between them. Germline V CDR1 and CDR2: MDHEN, SYDVKM. CDR3 length equals 15 residues. In DNA, the CDR3 is TGTGCCAGCAGTTTAGGGCTAGCGATCACCGGGGAGCTGTTTTTT. Its translation is CASSLGLAITGELFF.

V and J are TRBV14 and TRBJ2-3; tentatively, D is TRBD2 (6 bases). The CDR3 extends over 15 amino acids. V was trimmed by 2 bases and J by 4 bases, leaving 13 bases between them. Germline CDR1 SGHDN, CDR2 FVKESK. The chain's CDR3 is CASSQWGVFPDTQYF. The CDR3 DNA follows: TGTGCCAGCAGCCAATGGGGGGTTTTTCCAGATACGCAGTATTTT.

The J gene is TRBJ2-7, the V gene TRBV25-1; unclear D gene. Germline values: CDR1 MGHDK, CDR2 SYGVNS. V lost 0 bases and J 7 bases, leaving 16 bases between the germline ends. The CDR3 extends over 15 amino acids. The CDR3 reads CASSEYTSPLGEQYF. The DNA for the CDR3 is TGTGCCAGCAGTGAATATACCAGCCCCCTAGGTGAGCAGTACTTC.